The 27 T cell receptor beta chains presented below share a single source sample, sequenced in a study of T cells expressing NK-cell markers. TCRdb derives one entry per CDR3 protein from the 5' RACE reads, leaving out DNA. This sample contains 400,000 to 550,000 distinct CDR3 sequences. Sequenced material: blood T cells: a sorted CD56 or NKG2C T cell subset, CD4+ or CD8+ T cells, or bulk PBMC T cells (not recorded which). The source is a woman between 18 and 69 years old in good health.

V is TRBV5-1 and J is TRBJ2-1. Per germline, CDR1 SGHRS and CDR2 YFSETQ. This CDR3 region has 14 residues. This CDR3 is CASSLEARVNEQFF.

The rearrangement uses TRBV12-3 or TRBV12-4 and TRBJ2-7; the TRBD2 assignment by TCRdb is unverifiable without DNA. The length of the CDR3 is 14 residues. The CDR3 is CASSLRLAGVEQYF.

This chain connects TRBV3-1 to TRBJ2-5. Germline lookup yields CDR1 LGHDT and CDR2 YNNKEL (reference sequence). The CDR3 totals 15 residues. CDR3 region: CASSQDVRYQETQYF.

This sequence joins TRBV5-8 and TRBJ2-5; TCRdb gives TRBD1 as the D gene, but with no DNA this cannot be confirmed. The CDR3 has 15 residues. Germline V gives CDR1 SGHTS, CDR2 YDEGEE. The CDR3: CASSLEGGFRETQYF.

V and J are TRBV5-1 and TRBJ2-2. This CDR3 is built from 14 residues. Germline CDR1 SGHRS, CDR2 YFSETQ. CDR3 amino acids: CASTPGFNTGELFF.

The chain links TRBV5-5 to TRBJ1-1; there is no DNA to check the TCRdb D call of TRBD1. This CDR3 has 16 residues. The V gene's germline CDR1 is SGHKS and CDR2 YYEKEE (reference sequence). This chain's CDR3 is CASSLAPGQGSAEAFF.

CDR3 sequence reads: CATSDVGTGEYKETQYF. The rearrangement joins TRBV24-1 to TRBJ2-5; with no DNA, the TCRdb D assignment of TRBD1 cannot be verified. The CDR3 spans 17 residues. Germline lookup yields CDR1 KGHDR and CDR2 SFDVKD.

This chain uses TRBV5-1 with TRBJ2-7; as DNA is missing, the TRBD1 call by TCRdb cannot be tested. Germline V gene data show CDR1 as SGHRS and CDR2 as YFSETQ. CDR3 length equals 15 residues. The CDR3 region is CASSLVGQASYEQYF.

The V call is TRBV6-1, the J call TRBJ2-1; the TCRdb call, TRBD1, lacks DNA for checking. This CDR3 is built from 13 residues. Germline CDR1 is MNHNS and CDR2 is SASEGT. CDR3 loop: CASSTGVYNEQFF.

The chain is built from TRBV25-1 and TRBJ1-3; the D gene TCRdb calls, TRBD1, cannot be checked with no DNA. The CDR3 sequence is 15 residues long. Germline lookup yields CDR1 MGHDK and CDR2 SYGVNS. CDR3 sequence: CASSDLDNSGNTIYF.

V and J are TRBV20-1 and TRBJ1-2; TCRdb's D call, TRBD1, is unchecked because there is no DNA. Germline values: CDR1 DFQATT, CDR2 SNEGSKA (reference sequence). The CDR3 is made up of 13 amino acids. This CDR3 is CSAPTGDGYGYTF.

The CDR3 here is CASSLDGIQETQYF. The chain has TRBV11-2 and TRBJ2-5; absent DNA, TCRdb's TRBD1 call cannot be checked. CDR1 and CDR2 (germline): SGHAT, FQNNGV. The CDR3 length is 14 residues. The full variable domain, with the rest looked up from reference TRBV11-2 and TRBJ2-5, is EAGVAQSPRYKIIEKRQSVAFWCNPISGHATLYWYQQILGQGPKLLIQFQNNGVVDDSQLPKDRFSAERLKGVDSTLKIQPAKLEDSAVYLCASSLDGIQETQYFGPGTRLLVL.

CDR3 amino acids: CASSYTVAGETF. The V and J genes are TRBV6-2 or TRBV6-3 and TRBJ1-2. The V gene's germline CDR1 is MNHEY and CDR2 SVGEGT. The CDR3 has 12 amino acids.

V gene TRBV20-1 combines with J gene TRBJ2-4. Germline CDR1 and CDR2: DFQATT and SNEGSKA (reference sequence). The CDR3 is made up of 16 amino acids. The CDR3 sequence is CSALHGRGLAKNIQYF.

This chain links TRBV11-1 with TRBJ2-1; the TCRdb call, TRBD1, lacks DNA for checking. This CDR3 has 18 amino acids. Germline CDR1 SGHAT, CDR2 FQDESV (reference sequence). CDR3 sequence reads: CASSPRLAQTQGGNEQFF. Variable domain in full (rest from reference TRBV11-1 and TRBJ2-1): EAEVAQSPRYKITEKSQAVAFWCDPISGHATLYWYRQILGQGPELLVQFQDESVVDDSQLPKDRFSAERLKGVDSTLKIQPAELGDSAMYLCASSPRLAQTQGGNEQFFGPGTRLTVL.

The chain carries TRBV6-1 and TRBJ2-1; TCRdb's D gene call, TRBD2, goes unchecked for lack of DNA. CDR1 MNHNS and CDR2 SASEGT come from the germline V gene. The CDR3 length is 13 residues. CDR3 amino acids: CASTRSRGPRWFF.

This rearrangement joins TRBV5-1 to TRBJ2-3; TCRdb gives TRBD1 as the D gene, but with no DNA this cannot be confirmed. Germline assignment: CDR1 SGHRS and CDR2 YFSETQ. The CDR3 is made up of 14 amino acids. The CDR3 sequence: CASTGGGYTDTQYF.

The chain links TRBV7-3 to TRBJ2-4; the TRBD2 assignment by TCRdb is unverifiable without DNA. CDR1 is SGHTA and CDR2 is FQGTGA in the germline V gene. The CDR3 spans 14 residues. The CDR3 protein is CASSPYGPQGIQYF.

The genes are TRBV5-5 and TRBJ1-1; TCRdb indicates TRBD1, and absent DNA this call remains unverified. The CDR3 loop spans 15 amino acids. Germline CDR1 is SGHKS and CDR2 is YYEKEE (reference sequence). This CDR3 is CASSLEGRLNTEAFF.

The chain carries TRBV7-3 and TRBJ2-3; with no DNA, the TCRdb D assignment of TRBD1 cannot be verified. The CDR3 extends over 15 amino acids. Germline V CDR1 and CDR2: SGHTA, FQGTGA. The CDR3 region is CASSLPGGSTDTQYF. The complete variable domain, with remaining parts taken from reference TRBV7-3 and TRBJ2-3, reads GAGVSQTPSNKVTEKGKYVELRCDPISGHTALYWYRQSLGQGPEFLIYFQGTGAADDSGLPNDRFFAVRPEGSVSTLKIQRTERGDSAVYLCASSLPGGSTDTQYFGPGTRLTVL.

This chain joins TRBV9 and TRBJ1-1; TCRdb's D call, TRBD1, is unchecked because there is no DNA. The germline CDR1 and CDR2 sequences are SGDLS and YYNGEE. The CDR3 spans 15 residues. This CDR3 is CASSPQQGMNTEAFF.

The rearrangement joins TRBV7-2 to TRBJ2-7; the TRBD2 assignment by TCRdb is unverifiable without DNA. CDR1 is SGHTA and CDR2 is FQGNSA in the germline V gene. The CDR3 loop spans 15 amino acids. The CDR3 loop reads CASSLEGLSAYEQYF.

V usage is TRBV20-1 and J usage is TRBJ2-7. This CDR3 has 13 residues. Per the germline V gene, CDR1 is DFQATT and CDR2 is SNEGSKA (reference sequence). The chain's CDR3 is CSAGDSVSNEQYF.

The chain recombines TRBV2 with TRBJ1-4; TCRdb proposes TRBD1, but this gene call is untestable without DNA. Germline CDR1 SNHLY, CDR2 FYNNEI. CDR3 length equals 15 residues. CDR3 sequence: CASRRERVINEKLFF.

The gene calls are TRBV20-1 and TRBJ1-3; TCRdb's D gene call, TRBD1, goes unchecked for lack of DNA. The V gene's germline CDR1 is DFQATT and CDR2 SNEGSKA (reference sequence). The length of the CDR3 is 20 residues. CDR3 in amino acids: CSAFHPGPKPYDGSGNTIYF.

CDR3 amino acids: CSARAQTYTGELFF. This chain uses TRBV20-1 with TRBJ2-2; without DNA, the TCRdb call of TRBD1 cannot be checked. The germline V gene encodes CDR1 DFQATT and CDR2 SNEGSKA (reference sequence). CDR3 size: 14 residues.

This chain joins TRBV11-1 and TRBJ2-1; with no DNA, the TCRdb D assignment of TRBD1 cannot be verified. There are 16 residues in the CDR3. Germline CDR1 is SGHAT and CDR2 is FQDESV (reference sequence). CDR3 in amino acids: CASSLGGAATDNEQFF.